This TCR beta chain was observed in a study of beta chain features in type 1 diabetes. The study's findings and limits: The question left open here concerned HLA type influencing TCRB rearrangement. Insertion counts at VDJ junctions were lower in type 1 diabetes patients, who also showed more deletions there.

The collection from each donor was one heparinised blood draw averaging roughly 100 mL. As every portion of the isolated RNA was reverse transcribed, the sequencing read expressed TCRB transcripts. Method: immunoSEQ multiplex PCR; TCRdb's copy keeps in-frame clones and lacks some. Among under 300,000 clones, 7.5% to 9.5% were seen once, and the ten largest hold roughly 1%. This clone was recorded a few times. Its antigen is not identified. Trimming cost V 3 bases and J 7 bases; bases outside gene matches: 3. Germline CDR1 and CDR2: KGHSH and LQKENI. The CDR3 consists of 13 residues. The sequenced sample consisted of central memory CD4+ T cells from blood. The TCR was taken from a woman between 18 and 29 years old in good health. J is TRBJ2-1 and V is TRBV18; 7 bases fit TRBD1. Here the CDR3 reads CASSPDRENEQFF. Here the CDR3 DNA reads TGTGCCAGCTCACCTGACAGGGAGAATGAGCAGTTCTTC.